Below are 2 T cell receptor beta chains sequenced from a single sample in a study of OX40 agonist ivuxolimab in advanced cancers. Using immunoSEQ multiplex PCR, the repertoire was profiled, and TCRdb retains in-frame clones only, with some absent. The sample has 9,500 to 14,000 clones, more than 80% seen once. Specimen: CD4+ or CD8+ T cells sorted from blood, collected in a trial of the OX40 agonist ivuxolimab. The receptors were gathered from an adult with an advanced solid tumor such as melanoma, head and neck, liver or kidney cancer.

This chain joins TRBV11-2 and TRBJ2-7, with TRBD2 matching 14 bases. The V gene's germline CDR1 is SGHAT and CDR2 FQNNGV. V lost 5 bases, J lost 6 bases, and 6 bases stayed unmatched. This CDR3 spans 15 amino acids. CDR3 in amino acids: CASSTTSGRALEQYF. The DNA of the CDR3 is TGTGCCAGCAGCACGACTAGCGGGAGGGCCCTCGAGCAGTACTTC.

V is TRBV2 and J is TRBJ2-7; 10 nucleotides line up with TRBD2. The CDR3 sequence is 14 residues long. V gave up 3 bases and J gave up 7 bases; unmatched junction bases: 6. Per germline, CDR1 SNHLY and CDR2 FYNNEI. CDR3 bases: TGTGCCAGCAGTGATCTAGCGGGAGCTCAGGAGCAGTACTTC. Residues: CASSDLAGAQEQYF.